This T cell receptor (beta chain) was sequenced in a study of technical replicates of blood from a handful of donors. Profiling relied on immunoSEQ multiplex PCR, and the TCRdb table lists in-frame clones only, not all of them. The profile shows roughly 15,000 clones, 80% to 90% of them singletons. Germline CDR1 reads LGHNA; CDR2 reads YNFKEQ. The V gene lost 6 bases and the J gene lost 7 bases, with 19 bases spanning the gap. This CDR3 region has 15 residues. Sequences were obtained from PBMCs. The sequence was collected from a human donor in good health. The rearrangement links TRBV4-2 to TRBJ2-1; possibly TRBD1 for D (5 bases). Here the CDR3 reads CASRPLLTDLNEQFF. For the CDR3, the DNA is TGTGCCAGCAGGCCCCTCCTGACAGATTTAAATGAGCAGTTCTTC.